This T cell receptor (beta chain) is drawn from a study of response to subunit inactivated influenza vaccine. TCRdb reanalysed the RT-PCR reads using MiXCR and keeps one entry per CDR3 protein. The sample contains around 530,000 distinct CDR3 sequences, 15% to 20% of which appear only once. CDR1 and CDR2 (germline): SGHRS, YFSETQ. With 2 bases removed from V and 6 bases from J, the gap between germline ends came to 6 bases. CDR3 length: 12 residues. This clonotype showed up just a few times. The rearrangement uses TRBV5-1 and TRBJ2-1; D could derive from TRBD1 or TRBD2 (5 bases each). This clonotype originated in a man aged 45-69 years who received an inactivated influenza vaccine. The sample in question was CD4+ T cells sorted from PBMCs, obtained about 24 months after vaccination. CDR3 sequence: CASSFGTNEQFF. The CDR3 nucleotides read TGCGCCAGCAGCTTTGGGACCAATGAGCAGTTCTTC.